The rows below give T cell receptor beta chains drawn from one sample of a study of blood T cell repertoires in COVID-19. The protocol was immunoSEQ multiplex PCR, while the TCRdb copy is restricted to in-frame clones and leaves out a portion. The sample lists fewer than 250,000 clones; 80% to 90% were seen once. The sample comprised peripheral blood. The receptors shown here come from a human donor in a cohort sampled during active COVID-19. The CDR3 runs from the conserved cysteine through the conserved F or W. D genes are given only for firm matches. Clone size is given for some rows only: seen once, a few or many times, or a class if the clone is expanded.

v_gene	d_gene	j_gene	abundance	CDR3aa	CDR3nt
TRBV6-5	TRBD1	TRBJ1-1	-	CASSYQGGSTEAFF	TGTGCCAGCAGTTACCAGGGGGGTAGTACTGAAGCTTTCTTT
TRBV11-2	-	TRBJ1-2	-	CASSSPSRSIIGYTF	TGTGCCAGCAGTTCACCTTCCCGGAGTATTATCGGCTACACCTTC
TRBV7-7	-	TRBJ2-3	once	CASSLALTDTQYF	TGTGCTAGCAGCTTAGCTCTCACAGATACGCAGTATTTT
TRBV6-5	TRBD1	TRBJ1-4	-	CASGGQGILKGKLFF	TGTGCCAGCGGGGGACAGGGTATCTTGAAAGGAAAACTGTTTTTT
TRBV6-5	TRBD1	TRBJ2-7	-	CASTRDSYEQYF	TGTGCCAGCACTAGGGACAGCTACGAGCAGTACTTC
TRBV5-1	TRBD1	TRBJ2-1	-	CASSLISNGDSGLFF	TGCGCCAGCAGCTTGATTTCCAATGGGGACAGTGGATTATTCTTC
TRBV29-1	TRBD2	TRBJ2-1	-	CSVEAPLAGVDEQFF	TGCAGCGTTGAAGCCCCTCTAGCGGGGGTCGATGAGCAGTTCTTC
TRBV20-1	-	TRBJ1-1	-	CSASLGAVNTEAFF	TGCAGTGCTAGTCTGGGGGCAGTGAACACTGAAGCTTTCTTT
TRBV9	-	TRBJ2-1	-	CASNLPGHQSNEQFF	TGTGCCAGCAACTTACCGGGACACCAGTCGAATGAGCAGTTCTTC
TRBV5-5	-	TRBJ2-2	-	CASSPGWSGELFF	TGTGCCAGCAGCCCCGGGTGGTCCGGGGAGCTGTTTTTT
TRBV7-6	TRBD2	TRBJ2-7	-	CASSWGGQAYEQYF	TGTGCCAGCAGCTGGGGAGGGCAGGCCTACGAGCAGTACTTC
TRBV3-1/TRBV3-2	-	TRBJ2-5	-	CASSSTNQETQYF	TGTGCCAGCAGCTCTACGAACCAAGAGACCCAGTACTTC
TRBV7-8	TRBD2	TRBJ2-5	-	CASSHGLAGVKTQYF	TGTGCCAGCAGCCACGGACTAGCGGGAGTAAAGACCCAGTACTTC
TRBV12-5	-	TRBJ2-2	few	CASGLVISGSGELFF	TGTGCTAGTGGTTTGGTAATCTCAGGGTCCGGGGAGCTGTTTTTT
TRBV5-1	-	TRBJ2-7	-	CASSLVGRSYEQYF	TGCGCCAGCAGCTTGGTGGGCAGGTCCTACGAGCAGTACTTC
TRBV5-8	-	TRBJ1-4	once	CASSPRRTGELFF	TGTGCCAGCTCCCCCCGAAGGACGGGGGAACTGTTTTTT
TRBV15	TRBD1	TRBJ2-2	-	CASSPGDRGVRGGELFF	TGTGCCTCGTCCCCGGGGGACAGGGGTGTCCGTGGCGGGGAGCTGTTTTTT
TRBV5-1	-	TRBJ1-1	-	CASREPGAEAFF	TGCGCCAGCAGGGAACCGGGGGCTGAAGCTTTCTTT
TRBV4-2	-	TRBJ1-5	-	CASSQVSGSNQPQHF	TGTGCCAGCAGCCAAGTATCAGGTAGCAATCAGCCCCAGCATTTT
TRBV9	TRBD2	TRBJ2-3	-	CASSAGTSGITDTQYF	TGTGCCAGCAGCGCCGGGACTAGCGGGATCACAGATACGCAGTATTTT
TRBV27	TRBD1	TRBJ2-7	-	CASSILSGTGGSGSSYEQYF	TGTGCCAGCAGCATTCTGTCGGGGACAGGGGGCTCTGGGAGCTCCTACGAGCAGTACTTC
TRBV19	-	TRBJ2-3	-	CASNQGRGMDTQYF	TGTGCCAGTAATCAGGGCAGGGGAATGGATACGCAGTATTTT
TRBV7-9	-	TRBJ1-1	-	CASSLVALKDEAFF	TGTGCCAGCAGCTTAGTAGCCCTAAAGGATGAAGCTTTCTTT